What follows describes a single TCR beta chain. With 4 bases clipped from V and 3 bases from J, the junction kept 4 bases outside the gene matches. This CDR3 is 14 amino acids long. Researchers prepared the TCRbeta library using unique molecular identifiers, the study reports. MiXCR, run by TCRdb on the PCR reads, gives a single entry per CDR3 protein. The sample contains around 360,000 distinct CDR3 sequences, around 10% of which appear only once. The data are from a study of T-cell reconstitution after alpha-beta-depleted transplantation in children. The chain couples TRBV12-3 or TRBV12-4 to TRBJ1-1, with TRBD1 identical over 8 bases. The sequence derives from a human donor who donated a stem cell graft to a child with acute lymphoblastic leukemia. Sequencing used PBMCs from the stem cell graft donor, obtained from the stem cell graft. The CDR3 bases are TGTGCCAGCAGTTCCAGGGGGCAGGACACTGAAGCTTTCTTT. Protein sequence: CASSSRGQDTEAFF.